These 24 T cell receptor beta chains came from one sample sequenced in a study of blood T cells in healthy people across ages. Sample-barcoded 5' priming and a J-beta primer mix drove a second PCR of roughly 6 to 12 cycles. TCRdb called the 5' RACE reads again in MiXCR, with one record for every CDR3 protein. The sample has about 810,000 distinct CDR3 sequences; roughly 34% are singletons. The specimen sequenced was blood. The receptors originated from a man between 18 and 35 years old in good health.

This clonotype was counted only a few times. The chain links TRBV6-6 to TRBJ1-4, with 8 nucleotides matching TRBD1. The germline CDR1 and CDR2 sequences are MNHNY and SVGAGI (reference sequence). This CDR3 contains 14 residues. V lost 8 bases and J lost 8; bases outside the gene matches: 10. CDR3 loop: CASLGGTGREKLFF. CDR3 nucleotide sequence: TGTGCCAGCCTCGGGGGGACAGGTCGGGAAAAACTGTTTTTT.

In its sample, this clonotype was seen a few times. The rearrangement joins TRBV20-1 to TRBJ2-3; 7 positions agree with TRBD1. V was clipped by 6 bases and J by 1 base; unmatched bases: 4. The V gene's germline CDR1 is DFQATT and CDR2 SNEGSKA (reference sequence). The CDR3 length is 13 residues. The CDR3 region is CSANRGGTDTQYF. The CDR3 DNA sequence: TGCAGTGCCAACAGGGGAGGCACAGATACGCAGTATTTT.

This clonotype came up many times. The chain combines TRBV15 with TRBJ2-7, with TRBD1 as a possible D gene (5 bases). The CDR3 sequence is 13 residues long. Germline V gene sequence: CDR1 LNHNV, CDR2 YYDKDF (reference sequence). V was trimmed by 0 bases and J by 4 bases, leaving 7 bases between them. Written as DNA, the CDR3 is TGTGCCACCAGCAGAGATCCAGGGTACGAGCAGTACTTC. Translated, it gives CATSRDPGYEQYF. The full variable domain, its missing parts supplied by reference TRBV15 and TRBJ2-7, is DAMVIQNPRYQVTQFGKPVTLSCSQTLNHNVMYWYQQKSSQAPKLLFHYYDKDFNNEADTPDNFQSRRPNTSFCFLDIRSPGLGDTAMYLCATSRDPGYEQYFGPGTRLTVT.

The table lists this clonotype with many counts. V is TRBV7-2 and J is TRBJ1-2, with D unresolved. Trimming took off 2 bases at V and 1 base at J, with 8 bases between the two ends. Germline CDR1 reads SGHTA; CDR2 reads FQGNSA. This CDR3 has 14 residues. The CDR3 loop is CASSLSGVNYGYTF. The CDR3 region has the DNA TGTGCCAGCAGCTTAAGCGGGGTTAACTATGGCTACACCTTC. Complete variable domain (other parts from reference TRBV7-2 and TRBJ1-2): GAGVSQSPSNKVTEKGKDVELRCDPISGHTALYWYRQSLGQGLEFLIYFQGNSAPDKSGLPSDRFSAERTGGSVSTLTIQRTQQEDSAVYLCASSLSGVNYGYTFGSGTRLTVV.

This sequence joins TRBV5-1 and TRBJ2-1, with D maybe TRBD2 (5 bases). The germline CDR1 and CDR2 sequences are SGHRS and YFSETQ. The CDR3 sequence is 15 residues long. Deletions cut 2 bases from V and 6 bases from J, with 15 bases between. CDR3 sequence (DNA): TGCGCCAGCAGCTTAGATCTACGAGAGGGCAATGAGCAGTTCTTC. Translating gives CASSLDLREGNEQFF.

The rearrangement uses TRBV6-5 and TRBJ1-3; the D is unclear. In germline, CDR1 is MNHEY, CDR2 SVGAGI. CDR3 length equals 14 residues. V gave up 4 bases and J gave up 5 bases, with 12 bases separating them. The CDR3 here is CASSSGGFRNTIYF. The DNA for the CDR3 is TGTGCCAGCAGTTCGGGAGGGTTTCGAAACACCATATATTTT.

The chain combines TRBV3-1 with TRBJ1-5; D might be TRBD1 (5 bases). The CDR3 is made up of 15 amino acids. Trimming pared 3 bases from V and 7 bases from J, leaving 16 bases between. Per germline, CDR1 LGHDT and CDR2 YNNKEL (reference sequence). The CDR3 protein is CASSQEQVIRQPQHF. DNA of the CDR3: TGTGCCAGCAGCCAGGAACAGGTTATCAGGCAGCCCCAGCATTTT.

The chain uses TRBV4-3 and TRBJ1-2; no definite D call. Germline V lookup: CDR1 LGHNA, CDR2 YSLEER. The CDR3 sequence is 13 residues long. Trimming stripped 4 bases from V and 6 bases from J, with 12 bases between. Here the CDR3 DNA reads TGCGCCAGCAGCCGGAGTGAGCAACATGGCTACACCTTC. Its protein product is CASSRSEQHGYTF.

V usage is TRBV5-5 and J usage is TRBJ1-2; 10 bases map to TRBD1. CDR1 and CDR2 (germline): SGHKS, YYEKEE (reference sequence). With V trimmed by 3 bases and J by 1 base, 3 bases remained unmatched. The CDR3 sequence is 15 residues long. The CDR3 region is CASSSWTGGNYGYTF. In DNA, the CDR3 is TGTGCCAGCAGCTCCTGGACAGGGGGTAACTATGGCTACACCTTC.

This clonotype was seen only a few times. This chain uses TRBV6-6 with TRBJ2-2, with D unclear. Deletions cut 5 bases from V and 8 bases from J, with 12 bases between. This CDR3 has 13 residues. Germline CDR1 MNHNY, CDR2 SVGAGI (reference sequence). This CDR3 reads CASSDEVGGELFF. CDR3 nucleotides: TGTGCCAGCAGTGACGAGGTGGGGGGGGAGCTGTTTTTT.

V gene TRBV7-8 combines with J gene TRBJ2-3; 7 nucleotides agree with TRBD1. Germline CDR1 and CDR2: SGHVS and FQNEAQ. The CDR3 length is 17 residues. The V gene end was trimmed by 5 bases and the J gene end by 3 bases; junction bases not matched to a gene: 14. Written as DNA, the CDR3 is TGTGCCAGCAGCCCGACAGGGATCGGTAGAGGTACAGATACGCAGTATTTT. Translation gives CASSPTGIGRGTDTQYF.

A word on this clonotype: It may be a read error: a sequence one base away is much more abundant. The V call is TRBV28, the J call TRBJ2-1, with 7 bases identical to TRBD2. Germline V CDR1 and CDR2: MDHEN, SYDVKM. V shed 2 bases and J 13 bases; nucleotides not matched to a gene: 11. CDR3 length equals 14 residues. Here the CDR3 DNA reads TGTGCCAGCAGTTTAAACGGTGCGGGGGAGACCCAGTTCTTC. Translated, it gives CASSLNGAGETQFF.

This clonotype has more than one count but fewer than ten. The V call is TRBV12-3 or TRBV12-4, the J call TRBJ2-1; 8 bases map to TRBD1. This CDR3 has 13 residues. The trim removed 5 bases at V and 12 bases at J, leaving 9 bases unmatched. The CDR3 DNA reads as TGTGCCAGCAGTGTAGTTACCGGGACAGGGCAGTTCTTC. It translates to CASSVVTGTGQFF.

This chain links TRBV12-3 or TRBV12-4 with TRBJ2-7, with D hard to call. Trimming removed 5 bases at V and 3 bases at J, with 11 bases between. The length of the CDR3 is 13 residues. The CDR3 reads CASSVGQYYEQYF. CDR3 DNA sequence: TGTGCCAGCAGTGTGGGTCAGTACTACGAGCAGTACTTC.

This sequence joins TRBV29-1 and TRBJ2-5, with unresolved D. Germline values: CDR1 SQVTM, CDR2 ANQGSEA. Deletions cut 7 bases from V and 5 bases from J, with 17 bases between. The CDR3 consists of 13 residues. The CDR3 DNA sequence: TGCAGCGCAGAACCCGGGCCTCGGGAGACCCAGTACTTC. Translation gives CSAEPGPRETQYF. Variable domain in full (rest from reference TRBV29-1 and TRBJ2-5): SAVISQKPSRDICQRGTSLTIQCQVDSQVTMMFWYRQQPGQSLTLIATANQGSEATYESGFVIDKFPISRPNLTFSTLTVSNMSPEDSSIYLCSAEPGPRETQYFGPGTRLLVL.

This clonotype was seen a few times. This chain connects TRBV24-1 to TRBJ2-1, with D hard to call. Germline V gives CDR1 KGHDR, CDR2 SFDVKD. With 5 bases removed from V and 3 bases from J, the gap between germline ends came to 13 bases. The CDR3 loop spans 15 amino acids. CDR3 residues: CATSAPDASYNEQFF. CDR3 DNA: TGTGCCACCAGTGCCCCGGACGCCAGCTACAATGAGCAGTTCTTC.

The CDR3 spells CASSQTQGNEKLFF. The CDR3 coding sequence is TGCGCCAGCAGCCAAACTCAGGGGAATGAAAAACTGTTTTTT. This rearrangement joins TRBV4-1 to TRBJ1-4, with D possibly being TRBD1 (6 bases). With 2 bases removed from V and 5 bases from J, the gap between germline ends came to 9 bases. The germline V gene encodes CDR1 MGHRA and CDR2 YSYEKL. The CDR3 has 14 amino acids.

Worth noting for this clonotype: Being one base from a much bigger clone, this may be a read error. This chain links TRBV5-5 with TRBJ2-1, with D unclear. This CDR3 has 16 amino acids. V was trimmed by 2 bases and J by 0 bases, leaving 12 bases between them. CDR1 SGHKS and CDR2 YYEKEE come from the germline V gene (reference sequence). This chain's CDR3 is CASSLQSPNSYNEQFF. Here the CDR3 DNA reads TGTGCCAGCAGCTTACAAAGCCCGAACTCCTACAATGAGCAGTTCTTC.

The chain combines TRBV14 with TRBJ2-4; tentatively, D is TRBD1 (6 bases). The DNA end is more similar to TRBJ2-7, so the J call may be wrong. Germline CDR1 and CDR2: SGHDN and FVKESK. This CDR3 contains 14 residues. For the CDR3, the DNA is TGTGCCAGCAGCCGAGCGTACAGGGCTTACGAGCAGTACTTC. As protein: CASSRAYRAYEQYF.

For this clonotype: This may arise from a read error, as a much more abundant clone is one base away. This chain links TRBV25-1 with TRBJ2-3, with TRBD2 identical over 9 bases. Germline CDR1 reads MGHDK; CDR2 reads SYGVNS. The CDR3 is 18 residues long. In nucleotides, the CDR3 is TGTGCCAGCAGTGAATATGCAGGCCTAGCGGGGTTGAAAGATATGCAGTATTTT. This translates into CASSEYAGLAGLKDMQYF.

The chain carries TRBV4-2 and TRBJ1-5, with unresolved D. V dropped 0 bases and J dropped 0 bases, with 6 bases sitting between them. Per the germline V gene, CDR1 is LGHNA and CDR2 is YNFKEQ. The CDR3 loop spans 15 amino acids. The CDR3 nucleotides are TGTGCCAGCAGCCAAGAAGGCACTAGCAATCAGCCCCAGCATTTT. It codes for CASSQEGTSNQPQHF.

The chain is built from TRBV7-6 and TRBJ2-2; 10 bases fit TRBD2. Germline CDR1 SGHVS, CDR2 FNYEAQ. The CDR3 spans 16 residues. J gave up 2 bases and V 8 bases, and 8 bases lay outside the gene matches. The CDR3 coding sequence is TGTGCCAGCTCAACAAGCGGGGGGGATAACACCGGGGAGCTGTTTTTT. Its translation: CASSTSGGDNTGELFF.

This clonotype turned up a few times. This chain connects TRBV7-2 to TRBJ1-1; no firm D call. V lost 0 bases and J lost 5, with 10 bases in between. This CDR3 is 14 amino acids long. CDR1 and CDR2 (germline): SGHTA, FQGNSA. The chain's CDR3 is CASSLAPVRTEAFF. Written as DNA, the CDR3 is TGTGCCAGCAGCTTAGCCCCCGTGAGGACTGAAGCTTTCTTT.

This clonotype was seen more than once but under ten times. J is TRBJ2-1 and V is TRBV4-3; 12 bases are shared with TRBD2. J was trimmed by 6 bases and V by 0 bases; bases with no gene match: 3. This CDR3 contains 16 residues. CDR1 and CDR2 (germline): LGHNA, YSLEER. CDR3 loop: CASSQELAGGGNEQFF. Here the CDR3 DNA reads TGCGCCAGCAGCCAAGAGCTAGCGGGGGGGGGCAATGAGCAGTTCTTC.